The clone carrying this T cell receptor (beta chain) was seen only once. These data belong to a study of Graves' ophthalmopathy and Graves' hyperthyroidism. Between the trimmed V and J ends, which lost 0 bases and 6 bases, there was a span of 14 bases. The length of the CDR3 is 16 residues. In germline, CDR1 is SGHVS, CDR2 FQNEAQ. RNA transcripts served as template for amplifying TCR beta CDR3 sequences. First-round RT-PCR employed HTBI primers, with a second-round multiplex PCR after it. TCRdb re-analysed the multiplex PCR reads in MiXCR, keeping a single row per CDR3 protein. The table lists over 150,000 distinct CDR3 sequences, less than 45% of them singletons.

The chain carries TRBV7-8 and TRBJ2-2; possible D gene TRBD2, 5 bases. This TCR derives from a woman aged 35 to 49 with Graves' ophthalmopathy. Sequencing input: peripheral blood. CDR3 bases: TGTGCCAGCAGCTTAGCGGGAGCCGATCTCCCCGGGGAGCTGTTTTTT. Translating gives CASSLAGADLPGELFF.